A single sample is the source of the 23 T cell receptor beta chains below, sequenced in a study of glioma-infiltrating T cells after dendritic cell vaccination (dated by TCRdb to 2016 to 2017). The library was built by means of the immunoSEQ multiplex PCR assay. Here the immuneACCESS table is served through TCRdb, limited to in-frame sequences with V and J called. Missing clones are a known gap in these copies; in checked studies unresolved V genes cover under half, and the rest lacks a known reason. The sample contains about 100,000 clones, 75% to 85% of them found a single time. The ten largest make up less than 7% of the sample. Sequenced here: blood, sampled before dendritic cell vaccination. The source of these receptors is a human donor with glioblastoma.

The chain couples TRBV18 to TRBJ2-7, with TRBD2 identical over 8 bases. The V gene end was trimmed by 2 bases and the J gene end by 5 bases; junction bases not matched to a gene: 2. The CDR3 is 13 amino acids. Germline CDR1 is KGHSH and CDR2 is LQKENI. The CDR3 DNA is TGTGCCAGCTCACCAGGACTAGCCCACGAGCAGTACTTC. Translating gives CASSPGLAHEQYF.

J is TRBJ2-2 and V is TRBV10-3; D is unresolved. Deletions cut 6 bases from V and 4 bases from J, with 12 bases between. The CDR3 extends over 14 amino acids. Germline CDR1 and CDR2: ENHRY and SYGVKD. CDR3 loop: CAISPEALTGELFF. Written as DNA, the CDR3 is TGTGCCATCAGCCCCGAGGCGCTCACCGGGGAGCTGTTTTTT.

This clone was recorded only once. The chain joins TRBV28 to TRBJ2-7; 10 bases align to TRBD2. CDR3 length equals 15 residues. The V gene's germline CDR1 is MDHEN and CDR2 SYDVKM. Losses at the gene ends were 5 bases for V and 5 bases for J; bases not matched to a gene: 9. CDR3 residues: CASSPVSGRIHEQYF. The CDR3 DNA follows: TGTGCCAGCAGTCCAGTTAGCGGGAGGATCCACGAGCAGTACTTC.

Only one count was recorded for this clone. The chain has TRBV10-1 and TRBJ2-7, with TRBD1 identical over 7 bases. This CDR3 is 14 amino acids long. The J segment lost 6 bases and the V segment lost 1 base, leaving 6 bases of the junction unmatched. Germline-derived CDR1 and CDR2 are WNHNN and SYGVQD (reference sequence). This CDR3 reads CASSELTSGGEQYF. The CDR3 bases are TGCGCCAGCAGTGAGTTGACCTCAGGGGGCGAGCAGTACTTC.

About this clone itself: Within the sample, other DNA sequences also encode this same CDR3. The chain links TRBV10-3 to TRBJ1-2; TRBD1 agrees at 8 bases. The V gene end was trimmed by 3 bases and the J gene end by 8 bases; junction bases not matched to a gene: 8. The CDR3 has 14 amino acids. Per the germline V gene, CDR1 is ENHRY and CDR2 is SYGVKD. CDR3 amino acids: CAISDLGTGDGYTF. The CDR3 nucleotides are TGTGCCATCAGTGACCTGGGGACAGGAGACGGCTACACCTTC.

The DNA for the CDR3 is TGTGCCTGCCTTACAGGGGGCGCGGGGAACACTGAAGCTTTCTTT. This translates into CACLTGGAGNTEAFF. The chain has TRBV28 and TRBJ1-1; 9 bases line up with TRBD1. The CDR3 covers 15 residues. Unmatched junction bases numbered 11, after V lost 11 bases and J lost 1 base. CDR1 and CDR2 (germline): MDHEN, SYDVKM.

This clone was detected ten times or more. The chain carries TRBV18 and TRBJ1-6; the D is unclear. Trimming stripped 0 bases from V and 7 bases from J, with 4 bases between. Germline V CDR1 and CDR2: KGHSH, LQKENI. The CDR3 runs to 13 residues. CDR3 nucleotides: TGTGCCAGCTCACCACCGAGGAATTCACCCCTCCACTTT. Protein product: CASSPPRNSPLHF. The whole variable domain, filled in from reference TRBV18 and TRBJ1-6, reads NAGVMQNPRHLVRRRGQEARLRCSPMKGHSHVYWYRQLPEEGLKFMVYLQKENIIDESGMPKERFSAEFPKEGPSILRIQQVVRGDSAAYFCASSPPRNSPLHFGNGTRLTVT.

This chain uses TRBV5-4 with TRBJ2-7; possible D gene TRBD1, 5 bases. Per the germline V gene, CDR1 is SGHNT and CDR2 is YYREEE (reference sequence). CDR3 length equals 16 residues. The V gene lost 4 bases and the J gene lost 3 bases, with 20 bases spanning the gap. The CDR3 sequence is CASSTGDRFTIYEQYF. As DNA, the CDR3 is TGTGCCAGCAGCACCGGTGACAGATTTACTATCTACGAGCAGTACTTC.

This chain uses TRBV7-6 with TRBJ1-3, with TRBD1 matching 8 bases. Germline V CDR1 and CDR2: SGHVS, FNYEAQ. The CDR3 is 15 residues long. V shed 5 bases and J 2 bases; nucleotides not matched to a gene: 5. The CDR3 sequence is CASSRDRSTGNTIYF. The CDR3 coding sequence is TGTGCCAGCAGCCGGGACAGGTCTACTGGAAACACCATATATTTT.

V usage is TRBV7-2 and J usage is TRBJ1-1; the match to TRBD1 covers 10 bases. This CDR3 region has 15 residues. The J segment lost 6 bases and the V segment lost 5 bases, leaving 9 bases of the junction unmatched. CDR1 SGHTA and CDR2 FQGNSA come from the germline V gene. This CDR3 is CASSARTGGLAEAFF. CDR3 DNA: TGTGCCAGCAGCGCACGGACAGGGGGACTGGCTGAAGCTTTCTTT. The complete variable domain, with remaining parts taken from reference TRBV7-2 and TRBJ1-1, reads GAGVSQSPSNKVTEKGKDVELRCDPISGHTALYWYRQSLGQGLEFLIYFQGNSAPDKSGLPSDRFSAERTGGSVSTLTIQRTQQEDSAVYLCASSARTGGLAEAFFGQGTRLTVV.

This chain connects TRBV27 to TRBJ1-2; the match to TRBD1 covers 7 bases. The J segment lost 1 base and the V segment lost 6 bases, leaving 11 bases of the junction unmatched. Germline V lookup: CDR1 MNHEY, CDR2 SMNVEV (reference sequence). The CDR3 covers 16 residues. The CDR3 bases are TGTGCCAGCAGCCCCGGGACAGCCCATCTTAACTATGGCTACACCTTC. It codes for CASSPGTAHLNYGYTF.

The chain combines TRBV27 with TRBJ2-4; 11 bases align to TRBD2. V gave up 6 bases and J gave up 7 bases; unmatched junction bases: 8. Germline V lookup: CDR1 MNHEY, CDR2 SMNVEV (reference sequence). This CDR3 is built from 15 residues. The CDR3 DNA is TGTGCCAGCAGGCCTCTTAGCGGGGGGGGTAACATTCAGTACTTC. It is translated as CASRPLSGGGNIQYF.

The chain uses TRBV5-1 and TRBJ2-3; TRBD2 matches 9 bases. Germline lookup yields CDR1 SGHRS and CDR2 YFSETQ. The V and J ends lost 2 bases and 5 bases, in that order; junction bases with no gene match: 9. This CDR3 is 16 amino acids long. CDR3 protein: CASSFVSGSGGDTQYF. DNA of the CDR3: TGCGCCAGCAGCTTCGTTAGCGGGAGCGGTGGAGATACGCAGTATTTT.

This chain connects TRBV6-1 to TRBJ1-2; the match to TRBD1 covers 10 bases. The CDR3 consists of 13 residues. Germline V lookup: CDR1 MNHNS, CDR2 SASEGT. With V trimmed by 4 bases and J by 8 bases, 4 bases remained unmatched. The CDR3 nucleotides read TGTGCCAGCAGTGTGGACAGGGGGGCGGGCTACACCTTC. Its translation is CASSVDRGAGYTF.

This chain uses TRBV19 with TRBJ2-1; TRBD2 matches 10 bases. The germline V gene has CDR1 LNHDA and CDR2 SQIVND (reference sequence). V dropped 6 bases and J dropped 8; count of bases not matched to a gene: 4. CDR3 length: 13 residues. The CDR3 coding sequence is TGTGCCAGTAGACGACTAGCGGGCCATGAGCAGTTCTTC. This sequence encodes CASRRLAGHEQFF.

This rearrangement joins TRBV5-1 to TRBJ2-2, with TRBD2 matching 10 bases. Unmatched junction bases numbered 7, after V lost 4 bases and J lost 4 bases. This CDR3 is built from 16 residues. Germline values: CDR1 SGHRS, CDR2 YFSETQ. The CDR3 region has the DNA TGCGCCAGCAGCCGCGGGACTAGCGCGAGCACCGGGGAGCTGTTTTTT. Translation gives CASSRGTSASTGELFF.

The rearrangement links TRBV30 to TRBJ2-3, with TRBD2 matching over 9 bases. Germline-derived CDR1 and CDR2 are GTSNPN and SVGIG (reference sequence). CDR3 length: 14 amino acids. V shed 1 base and J 5 bases; nucleotides not matched to a gene: 4. The CDR3 sequence: CAWSGGGEGDTQYF. DNA for the CDR3: TGTGCCTGGAGTGGCGGGGGGGAAGGAGATACGCAGTATTTT.

The rearrangement joins TRBV18 to TRBJ1-5; D is unresolved. The CDR3 spans 15 residues. Trimming shortened V by 3 bases and J by 4 bases, and 13 bases separated the two germline ends. From germline, CDR1 is KGHSH and CDR2 LQKENI. CDR3 sequence: CASSPPGRTNQPQHF. The CDR3 bases are TGTGCCAGCTCACCCCCCGGCAGGACTAATCAGCCCCAGCATTTT.

The J gene is TRBJ1-2, the V gene TRBV6-6; D remains ambiguous. The CDR3 extends over 12 amino acids. Trimming cost V 9 bases and J 1 base, with 9 bases left between them. CDR1 is MNHNY, CDR2 SVGAGI, per germline (reference sequence). The chain's CDR3 is CASTEINYGYTF. CDR3 in DNA: TGTGCCAGTACAGAGATTAACTATGGCTACACCTTC.

The chain couples TRBV27 to TRBJ1-6, with D maybe TRBD1 (6 bases). This CDR3 is built from 13 residues. V lost 6 bases to trimming and J lost 7 bases, with 10 bases between them. Per the germline V gene, CDR1 is MNHEY and CDR2 is SMNVEV (reference sequence). The DNA of the CDR3 is TGTGCCAGCAGAACAGGGACGAATTCACCCCTCCACTTT. It codes for CASRTGTNSPLHF.

The rearrangement links TRBV19 to TRBJ2-2; 7 nucleotides match TRBD1. With V trimmed by 6 bases and J by 6 bases, 7 bases remained unmatched. CDR1 and CDR2 from the germline V gene are LNHDA and SQIVND (reference sequence). This CDR3 has 14 amino acids. The CDR3 reads CASSPRTGAGELFF. The CDR3 nucleotides read TGTGCCAGTAGCCCCCGAACAGGGGCCGGGGAGCTGTTTTTT.

The J gene is TRBJ2-7, the V gene TRBV10-3, with 7 bases fitting TRBD2. This CDR3 has 13 amino acids. The germline CDR1 and CDR2 sequences are ENHRY and SYGVKD. Losses at the gene ends were 9 bases for V and 2 bases for J; bases not matched to a gene: 7. CDR3 DNA sequence: TGTGCCATTTCGTCGGCGGGGGCCTACGAGCAGTACTTC. The encoded protein is CAISSAGAYEQYF.

This chain connects TRBV9 to TRBJ2-3; 8 bases map to TRBD2. The germline CDR1 and CDR2 sequences are SGDLS and YYNGEE. This CDR3 contains 16 residues. Trimming took 1 base from V and 6 from J; bases not matched to a gene: 10. CDR3 residues: CASSVRGRAGDDTQYF. CDR3 bases: TGTGCCAGCAGCGTAAGAGGTCGAGCGGGGGATGATACGCAGTATTTT. Using reference TRBV9 and TRBJ2-3 for the parts outside the CDR3, the full variable domain is DSGVTQTPKHLITATGQRVTLRCSPRSGDLSVYWYQQSLDQGLQFLIQYYNGEERAKGNILERFSAQQFPDLHSELNLSSLELGDSALYFCASSVRGRAGDDTQYFGPGTRLTVL.